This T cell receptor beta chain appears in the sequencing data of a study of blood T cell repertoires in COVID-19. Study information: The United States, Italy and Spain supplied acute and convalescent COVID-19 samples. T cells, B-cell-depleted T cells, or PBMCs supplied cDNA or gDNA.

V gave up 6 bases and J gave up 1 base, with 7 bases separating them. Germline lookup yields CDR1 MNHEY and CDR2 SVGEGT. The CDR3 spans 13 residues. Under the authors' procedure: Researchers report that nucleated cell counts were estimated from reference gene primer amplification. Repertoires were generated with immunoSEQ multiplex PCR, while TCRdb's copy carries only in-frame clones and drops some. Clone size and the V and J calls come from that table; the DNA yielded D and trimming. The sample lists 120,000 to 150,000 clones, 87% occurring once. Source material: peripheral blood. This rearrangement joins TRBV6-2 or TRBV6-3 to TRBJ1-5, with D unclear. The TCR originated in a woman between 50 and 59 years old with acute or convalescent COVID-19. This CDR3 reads CASSLTSNQPQHF. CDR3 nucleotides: TGTGCCAGCAGCCTGACAAGCAATCAGCCCCAGCATTTT.